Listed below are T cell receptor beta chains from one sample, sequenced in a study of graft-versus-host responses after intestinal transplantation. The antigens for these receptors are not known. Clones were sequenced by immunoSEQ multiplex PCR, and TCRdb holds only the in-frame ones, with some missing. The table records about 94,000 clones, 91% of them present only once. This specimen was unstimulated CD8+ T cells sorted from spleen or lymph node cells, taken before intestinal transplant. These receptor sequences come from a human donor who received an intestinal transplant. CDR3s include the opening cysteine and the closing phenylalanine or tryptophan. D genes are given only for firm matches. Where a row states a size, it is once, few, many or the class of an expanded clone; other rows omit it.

TGTGCCAGCAGCTTAGACCCGGGGAATGAGCAGTTCTTC,CASSLDPGNEQFF,TRBJ2-1,TRBV7-2,-,13,-
TGTGCCAGTAGTATATCCGGGACAGGGAACACCGGGGAGCTGTTTTTT,CASSISGTGNTGELFF,TRBJ2-2,TRBV19,TRBD1,16,-
TGTGCCAGCATCTCCCAGCCCGGGGTAGCGGACACAGATACGCAGTATTTT,CASISQPGVADTDTQYF,TRBJ2-3,TRBV5-4,-,17,-
TGTGCCAGCAGCCCAGAGGGGGATGGGGACATCTGGGGGCAGTTCTTC,CASSPEGDGDIWGQFF,TRBJ2-1,TRBV7-9,-,16,-
TGTGCCAGCAGCGCTGGGTGGGGGGATGAGACCCAGTACTTC,CASSAGWGDETQYF,TRBJ2-5,TRBV9,-,14,-
TGTGCCAGCAGCGAAACCGGGACTAGGGGGAGTTTGGATACGCAGTATTTT,CASSETGTRGSLDTQYF,TRBJ2-3,TRBV2,TRBD2,17,-
TGTGCCAGCAGCCCAGACGGTTCCTACAATGAGCAGTTCTTC,CASSPDGSYNEQFF,TRBJ2-1,TRBV4-2,-,14,-
TGCGCCAGCAGTGACGGACTAGCGGCTAGCACAGATACGCAGTATTTT,CASSDGLAASTDTQYF,TRBJ2-3,TRBV10-2,TRBD2,16,once
TGTGCCAGCAGAGCAGACAGGGGGCAACAGCCCCAGCATTTT,CASRADRGQQPQHF,TRBJ1-5,TRBV6-1,TRBD1,14,-
TGTGCCAGCAGTTTCGCGAATGAGCAGTTCTTC,CASSFANEQFF,TRBJ2-1,TRBV6-1,-,11,-
TGTGCCAGCAGCCAATATCGGACAGTCCACACTGAAGCTTTCTTT,CASSQYRTVHTEAFF,TRBJ1-1,TRBV27,-,15,-
TGTGCCAGCAGCGTAGAACAGAGCACAGATACGCAGTATTTT,CASSVEQSTDTQYF,TRBJ2-3,TRBV9,-,14,-
TGTGCCAGCAGTTCCTCACTAGCGAGGAGCTCCTACGAGCAGTACTTC,CASSSSLARSSYEQYF,TRBJ2-7,TRBV27,TRBD2,16,-
TGTGCCAGCAGCGTAGACCGAGGCTTCTCCTACAATGAGCAGTTCTTC,CASSVDRGFSYNEQFF,TRBJ2-1,TRBV9,-,16,-
TGTGCCAGCAGTGCGGGACTTTACAATGAGCAGTTCTTC,CASSAGLYNEQFF,TRBJ2-1,TRBV27,-,13,once
TGTGCCAGCAGCCACCAGGGCCACGAGCAGTACTTC,CASSHQGHEQYF,TRBJ2-7,TRBV5-6,-,12,-
TGTGCCAGCAGCAGCGGGGGGGTCTACAATGAGCAGTTCTTC,CASSSGGVYNEQFF,TRBJ2-1,TRBV7-2,TRBD2,14,-
TGTGCCAGCAGTCACCTAGCGGAAAGCTCCTACGAGCAGTACTTC,CASSHLAESSYEQYF,TRBJ2-7,TRBV6-6,TRBD2,15,-
TGTGCCAGCTGGTACCCGGGACAGGGGGCCGGGGAGCTGTTTTTT,CASWYPGQGAGELFF,TRBJ2-2,TRBV7-9,TRBD1,15,-
TGTGCCAGCAGCTTGGGCGTAGGGGCTGAGGCTTTCTTT,CASSLGVGAEAFF,TRBJ1-1,TRBV11-1,-,13,-
TGCGCCAGCAGCCCGACAGGGAGCTCCTACGAGCAGTACTTC,CASSPTGSSYEQYF,TRBJ2-7,TRBV4-3,TRBD1,14,-
TGTGCCAGTAGCCTCCGGGGGGGATCAAACTATGGCTACACCTTC,CASSLRGGSNYGYTF,TRBJ1-2,TRBV19,-,15,-
TGTGCCAGTAGCTTATCGGGACAGGGGTTGAGCTACACCTTC,CASSLSGQGLSYTF,TRBJ1-2,TRBV19,TRBD1,14,-
TGTGCCAGCAGGCCACGACTAGCGGGAGAGATTTACGAGCAGTACTTC,CASRPRLAGEIYEQYF,TRBJ2-7,TRBV4-2,TRBD2,16,-
TGCGCCAGCAGCTTGGGCCAGGGAGCTTTCTTT,CASSLGQGAFF,TRBJ1-1,TRBV5-1,-,11,-
TGTGCCAGCAGTTACCGGACAGGGGGGACTGAAGCTTTCTTT,CASSYRTGGTEAFF,TRBJ1-1,TRBV6-5,TRBD1,14,-
TGTGCCTGGAGTGCAATAGGGACTAGCGGGACCTACAATGAGCAGTTCTTC,CAWSAIGTSGTYNEQFF,TRBJ2-1,TRBV30,TRBD2,17,-
TGCGCCAGCAGCCAAGATCGGCAGGGCTCCTACGAGCAGTACTTC,CASSQDRQGSYEQYF,TRBJ2-7,TRBV4-3,-,15,few
TGTGCCAGTAGTATAGACGCCGGACAGGGAAGCACAGATACGCAGTATTTT,CASSIDAGQGSTDTQYF,TRBJ2-3,TRBV19,TRBD1,17,once
TGTGCCAGTAGTAGGAGTCGCACAGATACGCAGTATTTT,CASSRSRTDTQYF,TRBJ2-3,TRBV19,-,13,-
TGCGCCAGCAGGGACAGCGCTAACACTGAAGCTTTCTTT,CASRDSANTEAFF,TRBJ1-1,TRBV5-1,-,13,once
TGTGCCAGCAGCTCCTTAGATTTGAACACTGAAGCTTTCTTT,CASSSLDLNTEAFF,TRBJ1-1,TRBV11-2,-,14,-
TGTGCCAGCAGTAGCTCGACAGGGGACAATCAGCCCCAGCATTTT,CASSSSTGDNQPQHF,TRBJ1-5,TRBV6-5,TRBD1,15,-
TGTGCCAGCAGCCTAGGACAGGGGGCGTACGAGCAGTACTTC,CASSLGQGAYEQYF,TRBJ2-7,TRBV6-5,TRBD1,14,-
TGCGCCAGCAGCTTAAGCGGGTCCTACAATGAGCAGTTCTTC,CASSLSGSYNEQFF,TRBJ2-1,TRBV5-1,-,14,-
TGTGCCAGCATCCCGGCTGGGGCGTCCTACGAGCAGTACTTC,CASIPAGASYEQYF,TRBJ2-7,TRBV6-1,-,14,-
TGTGCCAGCAGCGCGTACACGGATACGCAGTATTTT,CASSAYTDTQYF,TRBJ2-3,TRBV9,-,12,-
TGTGCCTGGAGCCCACAGCAGGAAGCTTTCTTT,CAWSPQQEAFF,TRBJ1-1,TRBV30,-,11,-